The sequence of this T cell receptor beta chain was determined in a study of blood T cells in healthy people across ages. Samples had at least 7 million PBMCs isolated from them. CDR3 length equals 15 residues. Trimming removed 6 bases from V and 2 bases from J; junction bases left unmatched: 7. In germline, CDR1 is MNHEY, CDR2 SVGEGT. Through a sample-barcoded 5' primer and a J-beta primer mix, a second PCR was run for about 6 to 11 cycles. With 12 random nucleotides, a template-switch adaptor tagged each individual cDNA molecule. A single record per CDR3 protein comes from TCRdb applying MiXCR to the 5' RACE reads. The sample includes roughly 800,000 distinct CDR3 sequences, 20% to 30% seen only once; the top ten take 3% to 4.5%. The sample was also linked to a second study, of T cells of mothers and their children.

J is TRBJ1-5 and V is TRBV6-2 or TRBV6-3, with TRBD1 matching over 7 bases. The receptor was derived from a boy between 5 and 17 years old in good health. Sequenced input: blood. CDR3 coding DNA: TGTGCCAGCAGCAAACCTGGGACAGGCAATCAGCCCCAGCATTTT. Its protein product is CASSKPGTGNQPQHF.